Presented here are 3 T cell receptor beta chains from one specimen sequenced in a study of shared clonotypes between healthy human individuals. The naive CD8 subset, CD45RO-negative cells positively selected for CCR7, excluded terminally differentiated effector memory CD45RA+ cells. Data came from immunoSEQ multiplex PCR; TCRdb stores just in-frame clones and leaves some out. This sample has about 2.2 million clones, with 90% to 95% found just once. Sequencing was performed on naive CD8+ T cells from PBMCs. The receptors originated from a man between 18 and 29 years old in good health. Some clones in this sample may be carry-over from other donors' samples.

The rearrangement uses TRBV4-2 and TRBJ1-5, with TRBD1 as a possible D gene (5 bases). CDR3 length: 12 residues. Between the trimmed V and J ends, which lost 5 bases and 5 bases, there was a span of 7 bases. Germline CDR1 reads LGHNA; CDR2 reads YNFKEQ. In DNA form, the CDR3 reads TGTGCCAGCAGCTCGGGGGATCAGCCCCAGCATTTT. This encodes CASSSGDQPQHF.

J is TRBJ1-4 and V is TRBV28; TRBD1 might be the D (5 bases). Trimming removed 5 bases from V and 2 bases from J, with 9 bases in between. CDR1 is MDHEN, CDR2 SYDVKM, per germline. The CDR3 contains 14 residues. Here the CDR3 DNA reads TGTGCCAGCAGTCCCCGGGACACTAATGAAAAACTGTTTTTT. Translation gives CASSPRDTNEKLFF.

V is TRBV13 and J is TRBJ2-1; D gene ambiguous. The V end lost 5 bases, the J end lost 4 bases, and 6 bases lay between the germline ends. The CDR3 is made up of 12 amino acids. CDR1 is PRHDT, CDR2 FYEKMQ, per germline (reference sequence). CDR3 sequence (DNA): TGTGCCAGCAGCCCCAAGTACAATGAGCAGTTCTTC. Its translation: CASSPKYNEQFF.